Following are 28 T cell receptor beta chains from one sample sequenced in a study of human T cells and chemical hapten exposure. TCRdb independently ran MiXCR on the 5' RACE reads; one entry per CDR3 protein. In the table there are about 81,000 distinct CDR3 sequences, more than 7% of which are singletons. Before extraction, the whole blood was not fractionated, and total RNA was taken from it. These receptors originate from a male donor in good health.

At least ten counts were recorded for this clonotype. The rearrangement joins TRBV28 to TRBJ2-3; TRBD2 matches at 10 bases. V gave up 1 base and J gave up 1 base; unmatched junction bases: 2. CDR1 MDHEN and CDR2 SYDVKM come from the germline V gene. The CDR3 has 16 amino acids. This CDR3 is CASSLYLAGGTDTQYF. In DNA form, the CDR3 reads TGTGCCAGCAGTTTATACCTAGCGGGGGGCACAGATACGCAGTATTTT. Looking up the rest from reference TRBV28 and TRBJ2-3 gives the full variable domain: DVKVTQSSRYLVKRTGEKVFLECVQDMDHENMFWYRQDPGLGLRLIYFSYDVKMKEKGDIPEGYSVSREKKERFSLILESASTNQTSMYLCASSLYLAGGTDTQYFGPGTRLTVL.

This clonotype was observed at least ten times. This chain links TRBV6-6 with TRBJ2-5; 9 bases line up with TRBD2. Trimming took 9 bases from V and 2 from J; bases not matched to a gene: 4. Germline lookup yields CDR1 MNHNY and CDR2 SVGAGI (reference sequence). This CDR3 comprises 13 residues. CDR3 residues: CASWTSDQETQYF. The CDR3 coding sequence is TGTGCCAGTTGGACTAGCGATCAAGAGACCCAGTACTTC.

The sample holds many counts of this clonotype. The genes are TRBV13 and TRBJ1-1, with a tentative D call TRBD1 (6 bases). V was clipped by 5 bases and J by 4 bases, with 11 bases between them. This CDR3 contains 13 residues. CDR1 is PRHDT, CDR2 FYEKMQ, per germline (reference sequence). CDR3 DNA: TGTGCCAGCAGCGTAGAGGGGGGCACTGAAGCTTTCTTT. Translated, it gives CASSVEGGTEAFF.

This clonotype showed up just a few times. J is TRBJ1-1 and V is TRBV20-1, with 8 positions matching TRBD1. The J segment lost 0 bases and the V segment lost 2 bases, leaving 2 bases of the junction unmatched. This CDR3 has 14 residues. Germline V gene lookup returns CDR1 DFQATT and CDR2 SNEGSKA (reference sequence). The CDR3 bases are TGCAGTGCTAGACAGGGGGCCATGAACACTGAAGCTTTCTTT. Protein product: CSARQGAMNTEAFF.

CDR3 DNA: TGTGCCATCAGTGATCCCCCGGGACAGGGAATAAACACCATATATTTT. Translation: CAISDPPGQGINTIYF. The gene calls are TRBV10-3 and TRBJ1-3; 9 nucleotides align to TRBD1. This CDR3 has 16 residues. Unmatched junction bases numbered 9, after V lost 3 bases and J lost 6 bases. Germline-derived CDR1 and CDR2 are ENHRY and SYGVKD.

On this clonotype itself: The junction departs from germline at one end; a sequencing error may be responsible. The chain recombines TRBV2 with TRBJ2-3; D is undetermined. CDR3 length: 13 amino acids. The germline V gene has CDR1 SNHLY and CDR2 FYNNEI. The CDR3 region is CAGRTDLTDTQYF. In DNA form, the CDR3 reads TGTGCCGGCAGGACGGACCTCACAGATACGCAGTATTTT.

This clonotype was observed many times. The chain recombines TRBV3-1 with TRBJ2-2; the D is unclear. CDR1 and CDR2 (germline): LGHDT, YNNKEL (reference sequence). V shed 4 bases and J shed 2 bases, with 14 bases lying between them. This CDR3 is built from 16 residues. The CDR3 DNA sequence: TGTGCCAGCAGCCTGGGGTCGCTTTCTAACACCGGGGAGCTGTTTTTT. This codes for CASSLGSLSNTGELFF. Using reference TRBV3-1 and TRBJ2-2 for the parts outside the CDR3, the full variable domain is DTAVSQTPKYLVTQMGNDKSIKCEQNLGHDTMYWYKQDSKKFLKIMFSYNNKELIINETVPNRFSPKSPDKAHLNLHINSLELGDSAVYFCASSLGSLSNTGELFFGEGSRLTVL.

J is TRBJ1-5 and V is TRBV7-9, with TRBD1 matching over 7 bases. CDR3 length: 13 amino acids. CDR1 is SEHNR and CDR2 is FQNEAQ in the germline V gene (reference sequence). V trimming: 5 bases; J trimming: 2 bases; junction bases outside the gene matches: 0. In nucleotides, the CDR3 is TGTGCCAGCAGCACAGGGGGCAATCAGCCCCAGCATTTT. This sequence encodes CASSTGGNQPQHF. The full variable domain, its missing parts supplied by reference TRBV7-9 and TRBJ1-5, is DTGVSQNPRHKITKRGQNVTFRCDPISEHNRLYWYRQTLGQGPEFLTYFQNEAQLEKSRLLSDRFSAERPKGSFSTLEIQRTEQGDSAMYLCASSTGGNQPQHFGDGTRLSIL.

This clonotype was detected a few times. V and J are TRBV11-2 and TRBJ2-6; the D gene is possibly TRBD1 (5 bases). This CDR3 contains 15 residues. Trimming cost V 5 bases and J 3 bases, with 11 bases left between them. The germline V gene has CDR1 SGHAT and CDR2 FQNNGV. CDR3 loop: CASSSQGHGANVLTF. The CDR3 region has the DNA TGTGCCAGCAGCAGCCAGGGTCATGGGGCCAACGTCCTGACTTTC.

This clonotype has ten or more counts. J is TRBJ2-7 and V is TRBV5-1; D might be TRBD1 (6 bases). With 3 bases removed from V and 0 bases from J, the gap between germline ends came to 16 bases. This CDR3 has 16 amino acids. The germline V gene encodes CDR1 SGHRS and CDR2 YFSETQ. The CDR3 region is CASSSPTGLHSYEQYF. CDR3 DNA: TGCGCCAGCAGCTCCCCCACAGGGCTCCACTCCTACGAGCAGTACTTC.

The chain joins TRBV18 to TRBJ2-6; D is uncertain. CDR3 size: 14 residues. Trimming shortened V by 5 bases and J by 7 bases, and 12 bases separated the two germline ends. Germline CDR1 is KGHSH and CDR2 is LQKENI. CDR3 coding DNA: TGTGCCAGCTCAACGAATGACGGAGCCAACGTCCTGACTTTC. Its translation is CASSTNDGANVLTF.

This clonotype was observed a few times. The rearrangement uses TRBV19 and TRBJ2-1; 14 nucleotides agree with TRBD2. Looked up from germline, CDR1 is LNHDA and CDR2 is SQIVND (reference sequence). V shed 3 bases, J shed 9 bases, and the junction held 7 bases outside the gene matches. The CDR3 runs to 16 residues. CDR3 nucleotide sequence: TGTGCCAGTAGTATCCCGACTAGCGGGGGGGCCGGTGAGCAGTTCTTC. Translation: CASSIPTSGGAGEQFF.

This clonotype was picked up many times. Written as DNA, the CDR3 is TGTGCCAGCAGCGGACAGACAGGGAATCAGCCCCAGCATTTT. Its translation: CASSGQTGNQPQHF. The chain employs TRBV7-8 and TRBJ1-5, with 7 bases identical to TRBD1. CDR1 is SGHVS and CDR2 is FQNEAQ in the germline V gene. This CDR3 is 14 amino acids long. The V segment lost 5 bases and the J segment 4 bases; nucleotides outside the gene matches: 5.

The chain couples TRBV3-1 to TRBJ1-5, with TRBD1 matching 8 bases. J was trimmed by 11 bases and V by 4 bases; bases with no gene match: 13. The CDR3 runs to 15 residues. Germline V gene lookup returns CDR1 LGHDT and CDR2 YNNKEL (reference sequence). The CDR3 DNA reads TGTGCCAGCAGCCCCACGGACAGGGAGAGTGGAGCCCAGCATTTT. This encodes CASSPTDRESGAQHF.

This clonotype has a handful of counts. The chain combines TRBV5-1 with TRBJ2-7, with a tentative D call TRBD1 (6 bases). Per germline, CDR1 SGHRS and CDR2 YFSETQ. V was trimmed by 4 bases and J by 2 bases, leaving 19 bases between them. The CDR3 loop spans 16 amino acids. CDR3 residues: CASSQEPDRIPYEQYF. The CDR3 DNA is TGCGCCAGCAGCCAAGAGCCCGACAGGATCCCCTACGAGCAGTACTTC.

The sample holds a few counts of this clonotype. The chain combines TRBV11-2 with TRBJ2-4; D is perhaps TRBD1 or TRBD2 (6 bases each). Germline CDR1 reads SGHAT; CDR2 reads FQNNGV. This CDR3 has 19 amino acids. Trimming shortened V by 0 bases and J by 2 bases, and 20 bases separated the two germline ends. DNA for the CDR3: TGTGCCAGCAGCTTAGATGGGACAAGGGGGGCCGTAACCAAAAACATTCAGTACTTC. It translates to CASSLDGTRGAVTKNIQYF.

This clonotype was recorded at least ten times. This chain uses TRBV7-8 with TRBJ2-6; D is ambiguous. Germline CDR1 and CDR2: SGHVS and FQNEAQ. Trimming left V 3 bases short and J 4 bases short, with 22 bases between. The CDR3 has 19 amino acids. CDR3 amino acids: CASSLSTPWTVSGANVLTF. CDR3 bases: TGTGCCAGCAGCTTGTCAACCCCCTGGACGGTGTCGGGGGCCAACGTCCTGACTTTC.

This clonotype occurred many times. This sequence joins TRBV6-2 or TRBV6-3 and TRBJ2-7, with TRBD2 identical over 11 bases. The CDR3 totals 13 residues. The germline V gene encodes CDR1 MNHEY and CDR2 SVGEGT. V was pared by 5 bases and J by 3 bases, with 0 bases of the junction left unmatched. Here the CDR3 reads CASSLAGGYEQYF. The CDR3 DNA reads TGTGCCAGCAGTCTAGCGGGAGGCTACGAGCAGTACTTC.

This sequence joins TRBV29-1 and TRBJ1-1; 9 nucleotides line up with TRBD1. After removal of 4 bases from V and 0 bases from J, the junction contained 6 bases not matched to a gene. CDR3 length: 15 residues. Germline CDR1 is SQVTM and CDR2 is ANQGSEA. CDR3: CSVVYRGRLNTEAFF. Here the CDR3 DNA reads TGCAGCGTTGTTTACAGGGGGCGTCTGAACACTGAAGCTTTCTTT.

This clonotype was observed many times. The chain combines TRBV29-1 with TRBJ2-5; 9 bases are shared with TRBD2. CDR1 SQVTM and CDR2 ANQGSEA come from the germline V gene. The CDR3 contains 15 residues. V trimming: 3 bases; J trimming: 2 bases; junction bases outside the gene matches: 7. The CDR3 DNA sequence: TGCAGCGTTGATGCGAGCGGGGGGCATCAAGAGACCCAGTACTTC. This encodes CSVDASGGHQETQYF. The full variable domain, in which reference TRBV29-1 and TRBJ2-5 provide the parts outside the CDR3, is SAVISQKPSRDICQRGTSLTIQCQVDSQVTMMFWYRQQPGQSLTLIATANQGSEATYESGFVIDKFPISRPNLTFSTLTVSNMSPEDSSIYLCSVDASGGHQETQYFGPGTRLLVL.

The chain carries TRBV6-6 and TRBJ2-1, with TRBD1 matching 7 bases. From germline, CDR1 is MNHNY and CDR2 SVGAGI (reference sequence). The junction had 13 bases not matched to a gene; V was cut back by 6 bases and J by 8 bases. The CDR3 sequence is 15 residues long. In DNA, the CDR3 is TGTGCCAGCAGCCCGCGACAGGGATATAAGGATGAGCAGTTCTTC. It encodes CASSPRQGYKDEQFF.

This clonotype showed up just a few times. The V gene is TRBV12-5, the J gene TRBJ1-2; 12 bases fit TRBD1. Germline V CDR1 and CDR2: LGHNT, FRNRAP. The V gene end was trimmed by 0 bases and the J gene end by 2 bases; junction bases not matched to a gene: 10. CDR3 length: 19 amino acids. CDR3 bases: TGTGCTAGTGGTTTGGTAATGCCTCCGGGACAGGGGGCGAACTATGGCTACACCTTC. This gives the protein CASGLVMPPGQGANYGYTF.

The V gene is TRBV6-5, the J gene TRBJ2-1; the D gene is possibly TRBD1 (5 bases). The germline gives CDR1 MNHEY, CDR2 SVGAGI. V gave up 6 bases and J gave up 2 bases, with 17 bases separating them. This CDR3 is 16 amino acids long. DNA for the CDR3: TGTGCCAGCAGCCTCCAGCGAGGACACCCCTACAATGAGCAGTTCTTC. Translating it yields CASSLQRGHPYNEQFF.

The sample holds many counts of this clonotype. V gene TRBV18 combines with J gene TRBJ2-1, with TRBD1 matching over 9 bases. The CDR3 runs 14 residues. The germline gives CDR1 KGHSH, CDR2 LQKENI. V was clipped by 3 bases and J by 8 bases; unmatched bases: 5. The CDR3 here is CASSPGTGWDEQFF. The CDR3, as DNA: TGTGCCAGCTCACCCGGGACAGGGTGGGATGAGCAGTTCTTC.

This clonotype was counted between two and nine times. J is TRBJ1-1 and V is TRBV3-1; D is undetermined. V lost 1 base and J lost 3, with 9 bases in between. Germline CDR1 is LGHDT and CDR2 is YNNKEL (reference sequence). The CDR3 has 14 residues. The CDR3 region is CASSQVWLDTEAFF. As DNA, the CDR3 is TGTGCCAGCAGCCAAGTATGGTTGGACACTGAAGCTTTCTTT.

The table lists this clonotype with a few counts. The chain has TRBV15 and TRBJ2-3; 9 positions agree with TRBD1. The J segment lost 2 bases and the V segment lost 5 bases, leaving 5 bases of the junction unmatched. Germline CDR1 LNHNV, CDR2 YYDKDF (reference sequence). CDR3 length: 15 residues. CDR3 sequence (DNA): TGTGCCACCAGCCCCAGACAGGGGGACACAGATACGCAGTATTTT. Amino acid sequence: CATSPRQGDTDTQYF.

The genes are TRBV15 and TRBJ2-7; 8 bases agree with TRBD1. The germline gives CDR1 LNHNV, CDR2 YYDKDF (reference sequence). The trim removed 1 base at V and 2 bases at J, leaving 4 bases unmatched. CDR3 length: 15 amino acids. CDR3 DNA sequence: TGTGCCACCAGCAGAGTGACAGGGGCAGCCTACGAGCAGTACTTC. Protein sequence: CATSRVTGAAYEQYF. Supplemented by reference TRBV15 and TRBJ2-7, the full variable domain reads DAMVIQNPRYQVTQFGKPVTLSCSQTLNHNVMYWYQQKSSQAPKLLFHYYDKDFNNEADTPDNFQSRRPNTSFCFLDIRSPGLGDTAMYLCATSRVTGAAYEQYFGPGTRLTVT.

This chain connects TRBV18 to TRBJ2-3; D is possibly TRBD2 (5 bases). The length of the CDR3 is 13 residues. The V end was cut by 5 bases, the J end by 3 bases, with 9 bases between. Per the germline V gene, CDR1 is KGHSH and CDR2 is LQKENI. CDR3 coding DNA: TGTGCCAGCTCAACTAGTGTGACAGATACGCAGTATTTT. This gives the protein CASSTSVTDTQYF.